The source of this T cell receptor (beta chain) is a study of T-cell reconstitution after alpha-beta-depleted transplantation in children. General study points: Reportedly, only several hundred clones from non-depleted graft cells drove alpha-beta T-cell counts at about two months. Fresh T-cell production supplied most of the T-cell counts and diversity seen one year after transplant.

The CDR3 runs 15 residues. Between the trimmed V and J ends, which lost 6 bases and 1 base, there was a span of 14 bases. This clonotype was detected a few times. Its antigen is not known. TCRbeta library preparation incorporated unique molecular identifiers. Via MiXCR, TCRdb re-called the PCR reads, giving one row per CDR3 protein. This table has more than 200,000 distinct CDR3 sequences, 20% to 30% appearing once. The specimen was PBMCs, mostly from graft donor cells, collected 360 days after TCRalphabeta/CD19-depleted stem cell transplant. The genes are TRBV12-3 or TRBV12-4 and TRBJ2-3; D might be TRBD2 (6 bases). This sequence originates from a female patient aged 2-9 years who had a stem cell transplant for congenital amegakaryocytic thrombocytopenia, so the T cells may come from the graft donor. CDR3 coding DNA: TGTGCCAGCAGCTCCATCGGACTACGCACAGATACGCAGTATTTT. This gives the protein CASSSIGLRTDTQYF.